A selection of T cell receptor beta chains follows, all from one sample in a study of blood T cell repertoires in COVID-19. Clones were sequenced by immunoSEQ multiplex PCR, and TCRdb holds only the in-frame ones, with some missing. The data show approximately 180,000 clones, with around 80% seen just once and less than 20% held by the top ten. Material for sequencing was PBMCs or T cells enriched from blood (not recorded which). These receptors all stem from a woman in her forties or fifties with acute COVID-19. CDR3s include the opening cysteine and the closing phenylalanine or tryptophan. The D gene is left open where the match is weak. Some rows have no size entry. The others give once, few or many, or a class for an expanded clone.

j_call | v_call | d_call | clone_size | cdr3_nt | cdr3_aa
TRBJ2-3 | TRBV29-1 | . | . | TGCAGCGTTGAAGACCCGGACTATCCGGAGACAGATACGCAGTATTTT | CSVEDPDYPETDTQYF
TRBJ2-5 | TRBV6-2/TRBV6-3 | . | . | TGTGCCAGCAGTTACGGGGTGACAGGGACCCAGTACTTC | CASSYGVTGTQYF
TRBJ1-1 | TRBV10-3 | TRBD1 | few | TGTGCCATCAGTGCTACAGGGGCTGAAGCTTTCTTT | CAISATGAEAFF
TRBJ1-1 | TRBV14 | . | . | TGTGCCAGCAGCCAAGGATCGCAGGAAGCTTTCTTT | CASSQGSQEAFF
TRBJ1-1 | TRBV5-4 | . | . | TGTGCCAGCAGCTTCAGGGCGAACACTGAAGCTTTCTTT | CASSFRANTEAFF
TRBJ2-1 | TRBV5-4 | TRBD2 | . | TGTGCCAGCAGCTTAGCGGGATCCTACAATGAGCAGTTCTTC | CASSLAGSYNEQFF
TRBJ1-1 | TRBV27 | . | . | TGTGCCAGCAGTTTAGGGTGGGGGGTACCTATGAACACTGAAGCTTTCTTT | CASSLGWGVPMNTEAFF
TRBJ1-2 | TRBV2 | . | . | TGTGCCAGCAGTGTGGCGGGGAGTAACTATGGCTACACCTTC | CASSVAGSNYGYTF
TRBJ1-5 | TRBV4-1 | . | few | TGCGCCAGCAGCCTGGGACAACCAAATCAGCCCCAGCATTTT | CASSLGQPNQPQHF
TRBJ1-5 | TRBV5-5 | . | . | TGTGCCAGCAGCTTGTTGGGCGTGAGCAATCAGCCCCAGCATTTT | CASSLLGVSNQPQHF
TRBJ2-3 | TRBV4-1 | TRBD2 | . | TGCGCCAGCAGCCAAGGGGTAGCGGGGTTATTAGTTACGCAGTATTTT | CASSQGVAGLLVTQYF
TRBJ1-1 | TRBV19 | . | . | TGTGCCATCAGGGGCACCTTGAACACTGAAGCTTTCTTT | CAIRGTLNTEAFF
TRBJ1-2 | TRBV28 | . | . | TGTGCCACCATGGACAGCCGATATGGCTACACCTTC | CATMDSRYGYTF
TRBJ1-5 | TRBV4-1 | . | . | TGCGCCAGCAGCCAAACAGGGTCGAGTCAGCCCCAGCATTTT | CASSQTGSSQPQHF
TRBJ1-1 | TRBV28 | TRBD1 | . | TGTGCCAGCAGACCCTCCCAGGGGGCGGACACTGAAGCTTTCTTT | CASRPSQGADTEAFF
TRBJ1-1 | TRBV5-5 | . | . | TGTGCCAGCAGCTTGCAGGGCGGTGGCACTGAAGCTTTCTTT | CASSLQGGGTEAFF
TRBJ1-1 | TRBV11-1 | . | . | TGTGCCAGCAGCTTAGCGCGTTCAGGGGTGGCTTTCTTT | CASSLARSGVAFF
TRBJ2-1 | TRBV6-6 | . | . | TGTGCCAGCAGTTACGGTGTCGTCAGCGGCAACAATGAGCAGTTCTTC | CASSYGVVSGNNEQFF
TRBJ2-3 | TRBV4-3 | TRBD1 | once | TGCGCCAGCAGCCAAGTCCCTCCGGGACAGGGGGTTGCAGATACGCAGTATTTT | CASSQVPPGQGVADTQYF
TRBJ2-3 | TRBV6-5 | TRBD2 | . | TGTGCCAGCAGTTACACTAGCGGGCGGTCAGATACGCAGTATTTT | CASSYTSGRSDTQYF
TRBJ1-6 | TRBV25-1 | TRBD1 | . | TGTGCCAGCAGTTTAGCGGGACAGGGAGGCGGGCTCCTCCACTTT | CASSLAGQGGGLLHF
TRBJ2-3 | TRBV3-1/TRBV3-2 | . | . | TGTGCCAGCAGCTTTGAGACCAGAGGAGATACGCAGTATTTT | CASSFETRGDTQYF
TRBJ2-5 | TRBV27 | TRBD2 | . | TGTGCCAGCAAGACTAGCGGGGGGTACCAAGAGACCCAGTACTTC | CASKTSGGYQETQYF
TRBJ2-3 | TRBV3-1/TRBV3-2 | . | . | TGTGCCAGCAGCCAAGTAACAGATACGCAGTATTTT | CASSQVTDTQYF
TRBJ1-2 | TRBV13 | TRBD1 | . | TGTGCCAGCAGCTGGAGAAAGGACAGGGTAGGAGGCTACACCTTC | CASSWRKDRVGGYTF
TRBJ2-1 | TRBV12-5 | TRBD1 | . | TGTGCTAGTGGTTTCCATAGGGGGCTAGGTGAGCAGTTCTTC | CASGFHRGLGEQFF
TRBJ1-1 | TRBV28 | TRBD1 | . | TGTGCCAGCAGTTTAGGTAGGCAGGGGGCTGAAGCTTTCTTT | CASSLGRQGAEAFF
TRBJ2-1 | TRBV9 | TRBD2 | . | TGTGCCAGCAGCGCCGGGGGGGGCCCCTACAATGAGCAGTTCTTC | CASSAGGGPYNEQFF
TRBJ1-1 | TRBV5-5 | TRBD1 | . | TGTGCCCTTCCCCCTGGACAGGCGATCACTGAAGCTTTCTTT | CALPPGQAITEAFF
TRBJ2-3 | TRBV18 | TRBD2 | . | TGTGCCAGCTCACCACCGGGGACTAGCGGGGGGAATACGCAGTATTTT | CASSPPGTSGGNTQYF
TRBJ1-4 | TRBV2 | . | . | TGTGCCAGCACCAACCAGGGAGGAACTAATGAAAAACTGTTTTTT | CASTNQGGTNEKLFF
TRBJ1-5 | TRBV10-3 | TRBD1 | . | TGTGCCATCAGTGAGTCCCACCCTCAGGGGGCCCCCCAGCATTTT | CAISESHPQGAPQHF
TRBJ1-1 | TRBV4-1 | . | . | TGCGCCAGCAGCCAGGCCGTAGGGGGAGGGCTGCTTGTGAACACTGAAGCTTTCTTT | CASSQAVGGGLLVNTEAFF
TRBJ1-2 | TRBV10-3 | . | few | TGTGCCATCAGCCACATTAACTATGGCTACACCTTC | CAISHINYGYTF
TRBJ2-1 | TRBV27 | TRBD2 | . | TGTGCCAGCAGTTTATTCATCCAAGCGGGGGAGAATGAGCAGTTCTTC | CASSLFIQAGENEQFF
TRBJ2-5 | TRBV30 | TRBD2 | . | TGTGCCTGGACTCGGCGCGGGGGGCTGTTCCAAGAGACCCAGTACTTC | CAWTRRGGLFQETQYF
TRBJ2-2 | TRBV6-6 | TRBD2 | . | TGTGCCAGCAGTTTGACCCGGGGGGGAGGGGCCGGGGAGCTGTTTTTT | CASSLTRGGGAGELFF
TRBJ1-2 | TRBV19 | . | . | TGTGCCAGTGGACACAGGGCTGCTGGCTACACCTTC | CASGHRAAGYTF
TRBJ2-3 | TRBV19 | . | once | TGTGCCAGTAGTATTTCATATCAGGCAGATACGCAGTATTTT | CASSISYQADTQYF
TRBJ2-1 | TRBV12-3/TRBV12-4 | TRBD1 | few | TGTGCCACGGACAGGTCCAACAATGAGCAGTTCTTC | CATDRSNNEQFF